These 21 T cell receptor beta chains originate from one sample sequenced in a study of blood T cell repertoires in COVID-19. Assay: immunoSEQ multiplex PCR; the TCRdb copy retains only in-frame clones and omits some. This sample has around 50,000 clones, with approximately 90% found just once. Specimen: peripheral blood. These receptors all stem from a man aged 55-75 years with acute or convalescent COVID-19.

The V gene is TRBV15, the J gene TRBJ2-3; D gene unclear. Trimming removed 0 bases from V and 5 bases from J, with 9 bases in between. The germline CDR1 and CDR2 sequences are LNHNV and YYDKDF (reference sequence). This CDR3 region has 14 residues. DNA for the CDR3: TGTGCCACCAGCAGAGATCTAGATATAGATACGCAGTATTTT. Its protein product is CATSRDLDIDTQYF.

V and J are TRBV11-2 and TRBJ2-2; D might be TRBD1 (5 bases). From germline, CDR1 is SGHAT and CDR2 FQNNGV. CDR3 length: 13 residues. The germline V and J ends were trimmed by 5 bases and 7 bases, with 11 bases remaining between them. CDR3 bases: TGTGCCAGCAGCCGAGATCAGGGCGGGGAGCTGTTTTTT. Its translation: CASSRDQGGELFF.

V usage is TRBV18 and J usage is TRBJ2-2, with no clear D. The germline V and J ends were trimmed by 3 bases and 1 base, with 6 bases remaining between them. The CDR3 totals 14 residues. Germline CDR1 reads KGHSH; CDR2 reads LQKENI. CDR3 nucleotide sequence: TGTGCCAGCTCACCCACGGGGAACACCGGGGAGCTGTTTTTT. Its protein product is CASSPTGNTGELFF.

The chain uses TRBV28 and TRBJ2-1; 7 bases align to TRBD1. The germline gives CDR1 MDHEN, CDR2 SYDVKM. There are 15 residues in the CDR3. After removal of 3 bases from V and 4 bases from J, the junction contained 6 bases not matched to a gene. For the CDR3, the DNA is TGTGCCAGCAGTTTCGTACAGGGGCTTTACAATGAGCAGTTCTTC. Its protein product is CASSFVQGLYNEQFF.

The genes are TRBV7-2 and TRBJ1-1; TRBD1 matches 7 bases. The CDR3 has 15 residues. Losses at the gene ends were 2 bases for V and 1 base for J; bases not matched to a gene: 4. Germline V CDR1 and CDR2: SGHTA, FQGNSA. The CDR3 region is CASSLRTGTNTEAFF. DNA for the CDR3: TGTGCCAGCAGCTTAAGGACAGGAACGAACACTGAAGCTTTCTTT.

This rearrangement joins TRBV7-9 to TRBJ1-2; TRBD1 matches 8 bases. Germline CDR1 is SEHNR and CDR2 is FQNEAQ (reference sequence). The V and J ends lost 2 bases and 4 bases, in that order; junction bases with no gene match: 6. The CDR3 extends over 15 amino acids. The CDR3 nucleotides are TGTGCCAGCAGCTTATTTGGACAGGGAAGCTATGGCTACACCTTC. As protein: CASSLFGQGSYGYTF.

This rearrangement joins TRBV6-4 to TRBJ2-3, with 7 bases that match TRBD2. Unmatched junction bases numbered 6, after V lost 2 bases and J lost 4 bases. The V gene's germline CDR1 is MRHNA and CDR2 SNTAGT. The CDR3 totals 15 residues. The CDR3 here is CASSDHAGAPDTQYF. As DNA, the CDR3 is TGTGCCAGCAGTGACCACGCGGGAGCTCCAGATACGCAGTATTTT.

This clone was seen only once. The V and J genes are TRBV27 and TRBJ2-3; 7 bases map to TRBD1. Germline assignment: CDR1 MNHEY and CDR2 SMNVEV (reference sequence). Trimming took 5 bases from V and 1 from J; bases not matched to a gene: 9. The CDR3 runs 16 residues. In DNA form, the CDR3 reads TGTGCCAGCAGTCTCGACAGGGTTGAAGGCACAGATACGCAGTATTTT. Translating it yields CASSLDRVEGTDTQYF.

The chain is built from TRBV19 and TRBJ1-6; D is possibly TRBD1 (6 bases). V was pared by 7 bases and J by 6 bases, with 19 bases between. The CDR3 is 16 residues long. Germline V CDR1 and CDR2: LNHDA, SQIVND (reference sequence). The CDR3, as DNA: TGTGCCAGTACCCTCGCGACGACAGGAGCTAATTCACCCCTCCACTTT. Translating it yields CASTLATTGANSPLHF.

This chain links TRBV7-2 with TRBJ2-7, with TRBD2 matching over 13 bases. V trimming: 3 bases; J trimming: 2 bases; junction bases outside the gene matches: 4. The CDR3 covers 16 residues. Per the germline V gene, CDR1 is SGHTA and CDR2 is FQGNSA. The CDR3 sequence is CASSLLGLAGAYEQYF. The CDR3 DNA reads as TGTGCCAGCAGCTTGCTAGGACTAGCGGGAGCCTACGAGCAGTACTTC.

This clone was observed a single time. The chain employs TRBV7-9 and TRBJ1-3, with 7 bases that match TRBD1. The CDR3 has 16 amino acids. After removal of 2 bases from V and 0 bases from J, the junction contained 4 bases not matched to a gene. Germline CDR1 is SEHNR and CDR2 is FQNEAQ (reference sequence). This CDR3 is CASSLPRQGSGNTIYF. The CDR3 DNA reads TGTGCCAGCAGCTTACCCCGACAGGGCTCTGGAAACACCATATATTTT.

J is TRBJ1-4 and V is TRBV29-1; 9 nucleotides align to TRBD1. CDR1 and CDR2 from the germline V gene are SQVTM and ANQGSEA. The CDR3 extends over 18 amino acids. J was trimmed by 7 bases and V by 0 bases; bases with no gene match: 15. The CDR3 DNA follows: TGCAGCGTTGAAGATTCGGAGACTGGACAGGGGACTTTTGAAAAACTGTTTTTT. It translates to CSVEDSETGQGTFEKLFF.

The CDR3, as DNA: TGCAGCGTCGGGACTAGCGGGAGTCTAAATGAGCAGTTCTTC. This gives the protein CSVGTSGSLNEQFF. The V call is TRBV29-1, the J call TRBJ2-1; 14 bases are shared with TRBD2. Germline CDR1 is SQVTM and CDR2 is ANQGSEA. This CDR3 has 14 amino acids. Trimming took 6 bases from V and 7 from J; bases not matched to a gene: 5.

This clone was found a few times. The chain couples TRBV21-1 to TRBJ2-1; the table's D gene call, TRBD2, was not cross checked with the DNA. TRBV21-1 is shown as a pseudogene. The length of the CDR3 is 16 residues. The CDR3 loop reads CASSKEREAFYNEQFF. Written as DNA, the CDR3 is TGTGCCAGCAGCAAAGAACGGGAGGCGTTCTACAATGAGCAGTTCTTC.

In this sample, this clone turned up a few times. This rearrangement joins TRBV5-1 to TRBJ1-1; 9 bases line up with TRBD1. This CDR3 is 15 amino acids long. CDR1 SGHRS and CDR2 YFSETQ come from the germline V gene. The V gene end was trimmed by 4 bases and the J gene end by 1 base; junction bases not matched to a gene: 5. CDR3: CASSKGDRENTEAFF. CDR3 coding DNA: TGCGCCAGCAGCAAAGGGGACAGGGAGAACACTGAAGCTTTCTTT.

The V gene is TRBV28, the J gene TRBJ1-1; a possible D gene is TRBD1 (6 bases). Trimming stripped 5 bases from V and 0 bases from J, with 16 bases between. The germline gives CDR1 MDHEN, CDR2 SYDVKM. The length of the CDR3 is 16 residues. The CDR3 DNA is TGTGCCAGCAGTAAGGACAGCGGAATTATGAACACTGAAGCTTTCTTT. Its protein product is CASSKDSGIMNTEAFF. Full variable domain (outside the CDR3, taken from reference TRBV28 and TRBJ1-1): DVKVTQSSRYLVKRTGEKVFLECVQDMDHENMFWYRQDPGLGLRLIYFSYDVKMKEKGDIPEGYSVSREKKERFSLILESASTNQTSMYLCASSKDSGIMNTEAFFGQGTRLTVV.

The chain employs TRBV5-1 and TRBJ2-2, with 15 bases aligning to TRBD2. Germline V gives CDR1 SGHRS, CDR2 YFSETQ. CDR3 length: 16 amino acids. The V and J ends lost 3 bases and 4 bases, in that order; junction bases with no gene match: 1. CDR3 bases: TGCGCCAGCAGCTGGGGACTAGCGGGGGGCACCGGGGAGCTGTTTTTT. It encodes CASSWGLAGGTGELFF.

About this clone itself: The same CDR3 is also encoded by other DNA sequences in this sample. The CDR3 protein is CASSPQGANTEAFF. The CDR3, as DNA: TGCGCCAGCAGCCCACAGGGGGCCAACACTGAAGCTTTCTTT. The genes are TRBV5-1 and TRBJ1-1, with TRBD1 matching over 9 bases. CDR1 is SGHRS and CDR2 is YFSETQ in the germline V gene. With V trimmed by 4 bases and J by 2 bases, 3 bases remained unmatched. This CDR3 has 14 amino acids.

J is TRBJ1-1 and V is TRBV27; TRBD1 matches at 8 bases. Losses at the gene ends were 6 bases for V and 2 bases for J; bases not matched to a gene: 5. The CDR3 is made up of 14 amino acids. Germline V gene data show CDR1 as MNHEY and CDR2 as SMNVEV (reference sequence). This CDR3 is CASRAGTGNTEAFF. The CDR3, as DNA: TGTGCCAGCAGGGCCGGGACAGGTAACACTGAAGCTTTCTTT.

This rearrangement joins TRBV20-1 to TRBJ1-2; the D gene is possibly TRBD1 (5 bases). The CDR3 sequence is 13 residues long. Deletions cut 3 bases from V and 2 bases from J, with 10 bases between. CDR1 and CDR2 from the germline V gene are DFQATT and SNEGSKA (reference sequence). In nucleotides, the CDR3 is TGCAGTGCTAGTGGGCAGGGAAACTATGGCTACACCTTC. As protein: CSASGQGNYGYTF.

The chain joins TRBV10-2 to TRBJ2-5; D ambiguous. The germline CDR1 and CDR2 sequences are WSHSY and SAAADI. Trimming took 5 bases from V and 1 from J, leaving 8 bases between them. CDR3 length equals 13 residues. The CDR3 region is CASSSTAQETQYF. The CDR3 nucleotides are TGCGCCAGCAGTTCAACTGCCCAAGAGACCCAGTACTTC.